A single sample is the source of the 14 T cell receptor beta chains below, sequenced in a study of CD8+ T cells in alopecia areata. This sample's treatment: oral pan-JAK inhibitor, 5-10 mg twice daily. In each case, RNA was isolated and then reverse transcribed into cDNA as the sequencing template. Only in-frame clones appear in the TCRdb table, and some are missing; sequencing was by immunoSEQ multiplex PCR. This sample has about 87,000 clones, with around 71% found just once. The sequencing used CD8+ T cells sorted from blood, collected at approximately week 45, from a patient treated with tofacitinib. The source is a human donor with alopecia areata.

The V and J genes are TRBV6-5 and TRBJ2-7, with 8 nucleotides matching TRBD1. Germline V gene sequence: CDR1 MNHEY, CDR2 SVGAGI. With V trimmed by 2 bases and J by 5 bases, 5 bases remained unmatched. This CDR3 has 14 amino acids. CDR3 in DNA: TGTGCCAGCAGTTACGATCAGGGGGCCAACGAGCAGTACTTC. Translation: CASSYDQGANEQYF.

The chain is built from TRBV5-1 and TRBJ1-2; 10 nucleotides align to TRBD1. In germline, CDR1 is SGHRS, CDR2 YFSETQ. V shed 3 bases and J 3 bases; nucleotides not matched to a gene: 5. CDR3 length equals 15 residues. The CDR3 protein is CASSSPDRGDYGYTF. The CDR3 region has the DNA TGCGCCAGCAGCTCCCCGGACAGGGGGGACTATGGCTACACCTTC.

The chain couples TRBV4-3 to TRBJ1-2; D perhaps matches TRBD1 (5 bases). Germline V gene sequence: CDR1 LGHNA, CDR2 YSLEER. V dropped 0 bases and J dropped 1 base, with 9 bases sitting between them. The CDR3 runs to 15 residues. As DNA, the CDR3 is TGCGCCAGCAGCCAAGATCTTGGGGGTAACTATGGCTACACCTTC. This codes for CASSQDLGGNYGYTF.

The rearrangement uses TRBV11-2 and TRBJ2-3; D might be TRBD2 (5 bases). This CDR3 is 16 amino acids long. V was trimmed by 2 bases and J by 0 bases, leaving 12 bases between them. Germline CDR1 SGHAT, CDR2 FQNNGV. CDR3 residues: CASSLSSGTSTDTQYF. The CDR3 nucleotides read TGTGCCAGCAGCTTATCCAGCGGAACTAGCACAGATACGCAGTATTTT.

The chain employs TRBV2 and TRBJ1-1, with D possibly matching TRBD1 (5 bases). This CDR3 is built from 17 residues. CDR1 is SNHLY and CDR2 is FYNNEI in the germline V gene. V was shortened by 6 bases and J by 8 bases, with 28 bases between the two germline ends. The CDR3 protein is CASSQGAGGQNPREAFF. Written as DNA, the CDR3 is TGTGCCAGCAGCCAAGGGGCGGGCGGCCAAAACCCGAGGGAAGCTTTCTTT.

The rearrangement joins TRBV29-1 to TRBJ1-2; 9 bases line up with TRBD1. Germline CDR1 and CDR2: SQVTM and ANQGSEA. The CDR3 consists of 16 residues. Losses at the gene ends were 6 bases for V and 4 bases for J; bases not matched to a gene: 15. DNA of the CDR3: TGCAGCGTCCTCCGGGACAGGGACACTCTAGGCTATGGCTACACCTTC. Its protein product is CSVLRDRDTLGYGYTF.

The rearrangement uses TRBV14 and TRBJ2-5, with 9 positions matching TRBD2. The CDR3 is 16 amino acids. Germline V gives CDR1 SGHDN, CDR2 FVKESK. With V trimmed by 1 base and J by 1 base, 4 bases remained unmatched. DNA for the CDR3: TGTGCCAGCAGCCAAGGCAGCGGGGGGCCCCAAGAGACCCAGTACTTC. Its translation is CASSQGSGGPQETQYF.

The chain uses TRBV15 and TRBJ2-3, with 8 bases aligning to TRBD1. CDR3 size: 13 residues. The V segment lost 8 bases and the J segment 4 bases; nucleotides outside the gene matches: 5. CDR1 and CDR2 (germline): LNHNV, YYDKDF (reference sequence). The CDR3: CATGQGRADTQYF. Written as DNA, the CDR3 is TGTGCCACCGGACAGGGTCGTGCAGATACGCAGTATTTT.

The chain has TRBV27 and TRBJ2-7, with a tentative D call TRBD2 (6 bases). The CDR3 extends over 13 amino acids. V was clipped by 3 bases and J by 4 bases, with 10 bases between them. CDR1 is MNHEY, CDR2 SMNVEV, per germline (reference sequence). In nucleotides, the CDR3 is TGTGCCAGCAGTTTGGGAGGCGGGTACGAGCAGTACTTC. Encoded protein: CASSLGGGYEQYF.

The chain uses TRBV30 and TRBJ2-3, with 9 bases aligning to TRBD2. Germline V CDR1 and CDR2: GTSNPN, SVGIG (reference sequence). V shed 0 bases and J 2 bases; nucleotides not matched to a gene: 3. CDR3 length equals 15 residues. CDR3 amino acids: CAWSVVAGDTDTQYF. The CDR3 coding sequence is TGTGCCTGGAGTGTTGTAGCGGGGGACACAGATACGCAGTATTTT.

The chain uses TRBV15 and TRBJ2-4; no clear D. Germline V lookup: CDR1 LNHNV, CDR2 YYDKDF (reference sequence). V dropped 0 bases and J dropped 7 bases, with 10 bases sitting between them. This CDR3 has 14 amino acids. CDR3 residues: CATSRDGSQNIQYF. CDR3 DNA: TGTGCCACCAGCAGAGACGGATCCCAGAACATTCAGTACTTC.

The CDR3 reads CASRAGNRDEAYGYTF. CDR3 nucleotides: TGTGCCAGCAGAGCGGGGAACAGGGACGAGGCCTATGGCTACACCTTC. The chain recombines TRBV7-9 with TRBJ1-2; D possibly corresponds to TRBD1 (6 bases). The CDR3 covers 16 residues. V was shortened by 6 bases and J by 4 bases, with 21 bases between the two germline ends. Germline V CDR1 and CDR2: SEHNR, FQNEAQ (reference sequence).

The chain carries TRBV29-1 and TRBJ2-7, with a possible D match to TRBD2 (5 bases). CDR1 SQVTM and CDR2 ANQGSEA come from the germline V gene. V shed 2 bases and J shed 2 bases, with 10 bases lying between them. CDR3 size: 13 residues. CDR3 nucleotide sequence: TGCAGCGTTGAATATGAGGGAGCCTACGAGCAGTACTTC. Its protein product is CSVEYEGAYEQYF.

Only one count was recorded for this clone. This rearrangement joins TRBV20-1 to TRBJ1-1; tentatively, D is TRBD1 (5 bases). CDR3 length: 11 residues. V was pared by 6 bases and J by 7 bases, with 12 bases between. The germline CDR1 and CDR2 sequences are DFQATT and SNEGSKA (reference sequence). As DNA, the CDR3 is TGCAGTGCGGGCAGGGTGGGTGAAGCTTTCTTT. This gives the protein CSAGRVGEAFF.